This T cell receptor (beta chain) was documented in a study of molecular identifiers for immune sequencing clone quantification. Points on this clonotype: This may be a read error, as it is one base from a much larger clone.

MiXCR, run by TCRdb on the PCR reads, gives a single entry per CDR3 protein. The sample lists about 500,000 distinct CDR3 sequences; about a fifth were seen once. V lost 3 bases and J lost 7; bases outside the gene matches: 7. CDR3 length: 13 amino acids. Per the germline V gene, CDR1 is SQVTM and CDR2 is ANQGSEA. The chain joins TRBV29-1 to TRBJ2-5, with 8 bases identical to TRBD1. The origin of this receptor is a human donor in good health. Some libraries in this study had Jurkat cell RNA spiked in. Sequencing was done on a sample of naive CD8+ T cells from blood, with Jurkat cell RNA spiked in. Subset of the sample: FACS-sorted CD8+CD4-CCR7+CD45RA+ naive T cells. This chain's CDR3 is CSVDDRGGGTQYF. The CDR3 bases are TGCAGCGTTGATGACAGGGGCGGAGGGACCCAGTACTTC.